This T cell receptor beta chain was obtained from a study of CD8+CD57+ T cells in acquired aplastic anemia. For the study at large: Sorted CD4+ plus CD8+ cells gave DNA averaging 3.2 ug.

CD8+CD57+ cell expansion, shown by flow cytometry, had occurred in the patients selected for sequencing. The cohort consisted entirely of patients having severe acquired aplastic anemia. This clonotype was recorded many times. Its antigen is currently unknown. The TCR beta profiling, which covered VDJ combination and CDR3 sequence, was carried out using genomic DNA as the template. Each CDR3 protein is one row after TCRdb ran MiXCR on the reads. The sample carries a few hundred thousand distinct CDR3 sequences, over 25% recorded once. Study findings and constraints: Between patients and controls, approximately 29 CD8+ CDR3 sequences were found in common.

Sequenced: sorted CD4+, CD8+, or CD8+CD57+ T cells (not recorded which) from PBMCs. The receptor was derived from a human donor with aplastic anemia.

CDR3: CATSRDGGGTEKLFF. The CDR3 coding sequence is TGTGCCACCAGCAGAGATGGGGGGGGCACTGAAAAACTGTTTTTT. The chain joins TRBV15 to TRBJ1-4, with D possibly being TRBD1 (6 bases). Germline V CDR1 and CDR2: LNHNV, YYDKDF (reference sequence). The V end was cut by 0 bases, the J end by 7 bases, with 12 bases between. The CDR3 spans 15 residues.